This TCR beta chain emerged from a study of OX40 agonist ivuxolimab in advanced cancers. Broadly, across the study: The costimulatory receptor OX40 (CD134) was targeted by ivuxolimab, a fully human IgG2 agonistic monoclonal antibody. Intravenous ivuxolimab was administered to patients every 2 weeks at six dose levels: 0.01, 0.1, 0.3, 1.5, 3 and 10 mg/kg. Among the roughly 52 dose-escalation patients, some 19 had hepatocellular carcinoma, roughly 15 melanoma, 9 renal cell carcinoma and 9 head and neck cancer. The dose-escalation cohort was over 70% male with a mean age of approximately 60 years, ranging from roughly 20 to 80. Prior anti-PD-1, anti-PD-L1 or anti-CTLA-4 therapy was permitted, and checkpoint inhibitors had been received by under 50% of dose-escalation patients. Three dose-escalation patients achieved partial responses, one with hepatocellular carcinoma and two with cutaneous melanoma. Peripheral TCRbeta sequencing was intended to test whether TCR sequence diversity was altered and clonal T-cell expansion was caused by ivuxolimab. The paper covers the monotherapy dose-escalation part of the phase I ivuxolimab trial, which included N of about 50 patients. What the work shows at the level of the full study, not this receptor alone: Clonal expansion of both CD4+ and CD8+ blood T cells was observed from baseline to week 6 at doses 0.1 to 3.0 mg/kg. On average, CD8+ T cells showed more expanded clones than CD4+ T cells after ivuxolimab. The antigen specificity of the clonally expanded peripheral T cells was not determined. Low levels of normalized T-cell clonal expansion were also seen in some patients who did not respond. In partial responders in the 0.1-3.0 mg/kg groups, normalized peripheral clonal expansion was found to be among the lowest, especially among CD8+ T cells.

As to this clone: There is no known antigen for this receptor. No much larger clone exists at a distance of one base, and base qualities are not known.

Patients with a history of autoimmune disease or receiving systemic immunosuppression were excluded from the trial. Peripheral blood for TCR sequencing was drawn from every dose cohort at baseline, at cycle 4 day 1 and at cycle 7 day 1. The samples were drawn from a first-in-human, open-label, multicenter phase I dose-escalation trial of ivuxolimab. Adults with locally advanced or metastatic head and neck squamous cell, hepatocellular, melanoma or renal cell carcinoma were enrolled in the trial. Before TCR sequencing, CD4+ T cells and CD8+ T cells from peripheral blood were sorted into separate populations. Genomic DNA was isolated from the sorted cells so that the TCRbeta CDR3 region could be sequenced. The immunoSEQ Assay was used for sequencing of TCRbeta CDR3 regions. TCRdb provides this immuneACCESS table in a form limited to in-frame rearrangements. Some clones are lacking; in checked studies, under half of them reflect an unresolved V gene, and why the rest are absent is not known. The sample profile shows approximately 86,000 clones; 85% to 90% of them were found once. 5.5% to 7.5% of the sample lies in the top ten.

CDR1 SGDLS and CDR2 YYNGEE are derived from the germline V gene. From its cysteine to its phenylalanine, the CDR3 spans 13 amino acids. Of the read, only the CDR3 DNA is kept; its 39 bases are in frame from base 1. The trim is 0 bases for V and 3 bases for J, with a gap of 6 bases between the germline ends. Recombination connected TRBV9 to TRBJ2-5; the D gene remains uncertain. The clonotype originates from an adult with an advanced solid tumor such as melanoma, head and neck, liver or kidney cancer. The sequences come from CD4+ or CD8+ T cells sorted from blood, collected in a trial of the OX40 agonist ivuxolimab. The nucleotide sequence reads TGTGCCAGCAGCGTAGGGTCAAAAGAGACCCAGTACTTC. Translated, it gives CASSVGSKETQYF.